This entry describes one T cell receptor beta chain. V lost 4 bases, J lost 8 bases, and 9 bases lay in between. From germline, CDR1 is LGHDT and CDR2 YNNKEL (reference sequence). The CDR3 has 12 residues. This specimen comes from a study of blood T cell repertoires in COVID-19. Overall study context: Collection of acute and convalescent COVID-19 samples took place in the United States, Italy and Spain. PBMCs, B-cell-depleted T cells, or T cells provided the cDNA or gDNA that made up the material.

Authors' processing steps: Reference gene primer amplification gave estimated nucleated cell counts. Measured with immunoSEQ multiplex PCR; TCRdb has only the in-frame clones, and not every one. Clone size and V and J calls were adopted from that table, with D and trimming inferred from the DNA. Of approximately 92,000 clones in the sample, around 81% were seen once. The sequenced sample consisted of peripheral blood. The chain couples TRBV3-1 (or the pseudogene TRBV3-2) to TRBJ1-3; D remains ambiguous. This clonotype was sampled from a man in his sixties with acute or convalescent COVID-19. The CDR3 spells CASSPLADTIYF. CDR3 nucleotide sequence: TGTGCCAGCAGCCCCCTCGCGGACACCATATATTTT.